This T cell receptor (beta chain) comes out of a study of T cells in Graves' hyperthyroidism and ophthalmopathy. Study-wide background: Sampling of peripheral blood happened at initial diagnosis, prior to any treatment.

The TCR beta CDR3 regions underwent amplification using RNA transcripts as the source. A first-round RT-PCR of the TCR CDR3 used the HTBI primer set. TCRdb used MiXCR to reprocess the multiplex PCR reads, holding one entry per CDR3 protein. The data show about 570,000 distinct CDR3 sequences, 13% to 15% seen once. Among the patients, aged 18 to 65, hyperthyroidism was newly diagnosed and had lasted under 2 months. On the basis of clinical symptoms, serum thyroxine and TRAb, thyroid ultrasound and orbital computed tomography, diagnoses were made. Study-wide results and limits: Among clonotypes expanded in thyroid above 0.001, most were also found in blood.

The table lists this clonotype with many counts. The antigen remains unidentified. V lost 5 bases and J lost 1, with 14 bases in between. The CDR3 contains 15 residues. Germline V gene sequence: CDR1 MNHNS, CDR2 SASEGT. The sample taken for sequencing was blood. This receptor was identified in a woman in her forties with Graves' hyperthyroidism. The chain is built from TRBV6-1 and TRBJ1-1; D is unresolved. The DNA for the CDR3 is TGTGCCAGCAGTAACCTCAGACAAAAGAACACTGAAGCTTTCTTT. Protein product: CASSNLRQKNTEAFF.